This TCR beta chain was captured in a study of OX40 agonist ivuxolimab in advanced cancers. Study as a whole: Of mixed ages from roughly 23 to 85 and averaging approximately 60 years, the group was more than 65% male.

Generated by immunoSEQ multiplex PCR, the TCRdb table keeps only in-frame clones and is missing some. The sample lists under 80,000 clones, 90% to 95% seen once, with about 0.32% in the top ten. Germline V lookup: CDR1 MNHEY, CDR2 SMNVEV (reference sequence). Germline trimming cut 5 bases from V and 1 base from J; bases unmatched to any gene: 7. The CDR3 is made up of 16 amino acids. V gene TRBV27 combines with J gene TRBJ2-3; 9 bases map to TRBD2. The receptor was derived from an adult with an advanced solid tumor such as melanoma, head and neck, liver or kidney cancer. The sequences come from CD4+ or CD8+ T cells sorted from blood, collected in a trial of the OX40 agonist ivuxolimab. CDR3 nucleotide sequence: TGTGCCAGCAGTCCCCGGGTAGCGGGAGGCACAGATACGCAGTATTTT. Its protein is CASSPRVAGGTDTQYF.